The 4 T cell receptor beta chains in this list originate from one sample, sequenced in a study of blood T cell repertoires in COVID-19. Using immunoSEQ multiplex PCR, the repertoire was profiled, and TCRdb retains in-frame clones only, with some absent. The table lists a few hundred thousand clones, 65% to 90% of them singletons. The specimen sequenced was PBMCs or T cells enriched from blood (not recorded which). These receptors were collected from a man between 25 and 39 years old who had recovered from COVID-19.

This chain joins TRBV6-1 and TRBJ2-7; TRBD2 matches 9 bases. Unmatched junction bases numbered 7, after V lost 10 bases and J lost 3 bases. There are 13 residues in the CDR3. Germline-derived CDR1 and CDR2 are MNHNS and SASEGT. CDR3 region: CATIAGDRYEQYF. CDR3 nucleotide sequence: TGTGCCACGATAGCGGGGGACCGCTACGAGCAGTACTTC.

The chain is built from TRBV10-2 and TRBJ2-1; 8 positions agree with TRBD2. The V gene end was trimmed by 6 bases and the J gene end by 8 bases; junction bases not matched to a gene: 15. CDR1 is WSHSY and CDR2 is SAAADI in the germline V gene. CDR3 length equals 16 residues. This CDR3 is CASRATGGGPGYEQFF. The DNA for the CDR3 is TGCGCCAGCAGAGCTACCGGGGGGGGCCCTGGCTATGAGCAGTTCTTC.

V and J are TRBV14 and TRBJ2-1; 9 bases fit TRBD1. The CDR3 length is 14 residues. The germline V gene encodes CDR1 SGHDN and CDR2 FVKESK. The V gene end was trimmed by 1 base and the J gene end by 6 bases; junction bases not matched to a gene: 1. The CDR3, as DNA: TGTGCCAGCAGCCAAGTGGGACAGGGCAATGAGCAGTTCTTC. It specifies CASSQVGQGNEQFF.

The CDR3 region has the DNA TGCGCCAGCAGCTTGGGGGATACAGGGGGCCTGAACATTCAGTACTTC. Protein product: CASSLGDTGGLNIQYF. The chain uses TRBV5-1 and TRBJ2-4; 9 bases are shared with TRBD1. CDR1 SGHRS and CDR2 YFSETQ come from the germline V gene. Trimming cost V 0 bases and J 7 bases; bases outside gene matches: 8. The CDR3 runs 16 residues.